This TCR beta chain was captured in a study of patients and donors after allogeneic stem cell transplantation. This clonotype appeared a few times. The CDR3 runs to 11 residues. Germline V gene lookup returns CDR1 SQVTM and CDR2 ANQGSEA. Trimming removed 5 bases at V and 6 bases at J, with 10 bases between. In TCRdb, the RT-PCR reads were re-called with MiXCR into one record per CDR3 protein. Altogether 95,000 to 120,000 distinct CDR3 sequences are present, around 35% being singletons, with the ten largest covering around 30%. This clonotype was obtained from a human donor who was either an allogeneic HSCT recipient or a stem cell or donor lymphocyte infusion donor (not recorded which). It is not recorded whose cells these are; they may come from a transplant donor. The V and J genes are TRBV29-1 and TRBJ1-1; D is unresolved. The sample taken for sequencing was blood, either unsorted or a sorted T cell fraction (not recorded which). CDR3 sequence: CSVWVVAEAFF. The CDR3 nucleotides read TGCAGCGTTTGGGTCGTCGCTGAAGCTTTCTTT.